A single sample is the source of the 18 T cell receptor beta chains below, sequenced in a study of cytomegalovirus exposure and HLA in healthy donors (dated by TCRdb to 2016 to 2017). The method behind the library was the immunoSEQ multiplex PCR assay. A mixture of 60 forward primers for TCR Vbeta segments and 13 reverse primers for TCR Jbeta segments was used in the multiplex PCR. TCRdb stores this immuneACCESS table with in-frame sequences only. Part of the clones is absent; in the studies checked, under half of the shortfall reflects unresolved V genes, and no reason is known for the rest. The sample table holds tens of thousands of clones. The ten top clones hold approximately 10% of the sample. The sequenced sample was PBMCs. Receptors originate from a man in his forties in good health and CMV-seropositive.

The chain carries TRBV27 and TRBJ2-3, with 10 bases matching TRBD2. With V trimmed by 6 bases and J by 6 bases, 12 bases remained unmatched. This CDR3 has 16 amino acids. The germline V gene encodes CDR1 MNHEY and CDR2 SMNVEV (reference sequence). CDR3 amino acids: CASSSGLAGVKDTQYF. CDR3 sequence (DNA): TGTGCCAGCAGCTCTGGGCTAGCGGGAGTCAAGGATACGCAGTATTTT.

V gene TRBV7-9 combines with J gene TRBJ2-3; a possible D gene is TRBD2 (5 bases). Between the trimmed V and J ends, which lost 5 bases and 0 bases, there was a span of 15 bases. Germline V gene sequence: CDR1 SEHNR, CDR2 FQNEAQ (reference sequence). The CDR3 totals 16 residues. CDR3 loop: CASSPGSSSSTDTQYF. In DNA form, the CDR3 reads TGTGCCAGCAGCCCGGGGAGCAGTTCTAGCACAGATACGCAGTATTTT.

V usage is TRBV27 and J usage is TRBJ2-2; TRBD2 agrees at 7 bases. Per the germline V gene, CDR1 is MNHEY and CDR2 is SMNVEV (reference sequence). V gave up 8 bases and J gave up 5 bases; unmatched junction bases: 5. The CDR3 runs to 13 residues. CDR3 residues: CASSKRGTGELFF. In nucleotides, the CDR3 is TGTGCCAGCTCAAAGCGGGGAACCGGGGAGCTGTTTTTT.

V is TRBV2 and J is TRBJ2-3; maybe TRBD2 (6 bases). Germline CDR1 reads SNHLY; CDR2 reads FYNNEI. V was shortened by 5 bases and J by 1 base, with 10 bases between the two germline ends. The CDR3 covers 14 residues. The CDR3 coding sequence is TGTGCCAGCAGTCGTAGCGGAGGCACAGATACGCAGTATTTT. Its translation: CASSRSGGTDTQYF.

The chain is built from TRBV7-9 and TRBJ2-7; 11 bases are shared with TRBD2. Germline V CDR1 and CDR2: SEHNR, FQNEAQ (reference sequence). V dropped 1 base and J dropped 5; count of bases not matched to a gene: 7. The length of the CDR3 is 16 residues. CDR3 DNA: TGTGCCAGCAGCTTAGAACTAGCGGGAGAAGGGAACGAGCAGTACTTC. Translation: CASSLELAGEGNEQYF. Based on the CDR3 plus reference TRBV7-9 and TRBJ2-7, the full variable domain is DTGVSQNPRHKITKRGQNVTFRCDPISEHNRLYWYRQTLGQGPEFLTYFQNEAQLEKSRLLSDRFSAERPKGSFSTLEIQRTEQGDSAMYLCASSLELAGEGNEQYFGPGTRLTVT.

In regard to this clone: At one end, the junction sequence differs from germline, possibly due to a read error. The chain uses TRBV18 and TRBJ2-7; D is uncertain. The germline CDR1 and CDR2 sequences are KGHSH and LQKENI. The CDR3 has 13 residues. CDR3 bases: TGTGCCAGCACACCCCCCCTACCGGGCGAGCAGTACTTC. Translated: CASTPPLPGEQYF.

This sequence joins TRBV30 and TRBJ2-7; D remains ambiguous. The germline V gene has CDR1 GTSNPN and CDR2 SVGIG (reference sequence). The CDR3 has 14 amino acids. V was pared by 0 bases and J by 7 bases, with 16 bases between. The CDR3 here is CAWSVQIAGEEQYF. CDR3 nucleotide sequence: TGTGCCTGGAGTGTACAAATCGCAGGTGAAGAGCAGTACTTC.

The genes are TRBV18 and TRBJ1-1; 7 bases fit TRBD1. V was pared by 4 bases and J by 1 base, with 3 bases of the junction left unmatched. The germline V gene has CDR1 KGHSH and CDR2 LQKENI. This CDR3 spans 14 amino acids. The CDR3 sequence is CASSRGTANTEAFF. The CDR3 bases are TGTGCCAGCTCACGAGGGACAGCGAACACTGAAGCTTTCTTT. Complete variable domain (other parts from reference TRBV18 and TRBJ1-1): NAGVMQNPRHLVRRRGQEARLRCSPMKGHSHVYWYRQLPEEGLKFMVYLQKENIIDESGMPKERFSAEFPKEGPSILRIQQVVRGDSAAYFCASSRGTANTEAFFGQGTRLTVV.

This rearrangement joins TRBV7-2 to TRBJ2-3; 10 positions agree with TRBD2. Germline CDR1 reads SGHTA; CDR2 reads FQGNSA. The CDR3 runs 15 residues. With V trimmed by 4 bases and J by 6 bases, 7 bases remained unmatched. The CDR3 sequence: CASSSQREGPDTQYF. As DNA, the CDR3 is TGTGCCAGCAGCTCTCAGCGGGAGGGCCCTGATACGCAGTATTTT.

J is TRBJ2-1 and V is TRBV20-1; no reliable D call. This CDR3 is built from 11 residues. V shed 2 bases and J shed 7 bases, with 6 bases lying between them. Per germline, CDR1 DFQATT and CDR2 SNEGSKA (reference sequence). CDR3: CSARRLNEQFF. The CDR3 nucleotides are TGCAGTGCTAGAAGACTTAATGAGCAGTTCTTC.

The rearrangement links TRBV4-1 to TRBJ1-2; 9 bases map to TRBD1. Germline lookup yields CDR1 MGHRA and CDR2 YSYEKL. Losses at the gene ends were 1 base for V and 7 bases for J; bases not matched to a gene: 4. The CDR3 sequence is 14 residues long. The CDR3 region is CASSQVGQGGGYTF. The CDR3 nucleotides are TGCGCCAGCAGCCAAGTGGGACAGGGTGGTGGCTACACCTTC.

The CDR3 loop reads CANWEGRGNYGYTF. CDR3 in DNA: TGTGCCAACTGGGAGGGAAGGGGTAACTATGGCTACACCTTC. The genes are TRBV6-6 and TRBJ1-2, with D possibly TRBD1 on 5 matching bases. V was cut by 10 bases and J by 1 base, with 16 bases left in between. Germline V gives CDR1 MNHNY, CDR2 SVGAGI (reference sequence). This CDR3 is 14 amino acids long.

The rearrangement links TRBV25-1 to TRBJ2-7, with D maybe TRBD1 (5 bases). The CDR3 covers 13 residues. Deletions cut 5 bases from V and 2 bases from J, with 10 bases between. In germline, CDR1 is MGHDK, CDR2 SYGVNS. CDR3 amino acids: CASSHSGPYEQYF. DNA for the CDR3: TGTGCCAGCAGTCATTCAGGGCCCTACGAGCAGTACTTC.

The chain links TRBV6-5 to TRBJ2-7; D is possibly TRBD2 (5 bases). Trimming left V 0 bases short and J 7 bases short, with 10 bases between. Germline V lookup: CDR1 MNHEY, CDR2 SVGAGI. CDR3 length: 13 amino acids. In DNA form, the CDR3 reads TGTGCCAGCAGTTACTCTAGAATAGCGGAGCAGTACTTC. This gives the protein CASSYSRIAEQYF.

V and J are TRBV19 and TRBJ2-7; D call uncertain. CDR3 length equals 11 residues. Germline values: CDR1 LNHDA, CDR2 SQIVND (reference sequence). V was trimmed by 3 bases and J by 9 bases, leaving 9 bases between them. CDR3 in DNA: TGTGCCAGTAGTATCGGGTGGGTGCAGTACTTC. This codes for CASSIGWVQYF.

The chain has TRBV11-2 and TRBJ2-1; 10 bases match TRBD2. The CDR3 runs to 16 residues. Unmatched junction bases numbered 5, after V lost 6 bases and J lost 0 bases. Per the germline V gene, CDR1 is SGHAT and CDR2 is FQNNGV. DNA for the CDR3: TGTGCCAGCAGGCCGATAGCGGGAGGCTCCTACAATGAGCAGTTCTTC. Its protein product is CASRPIAGGSYNEQFF.

The rearrangement joins TRBV18 to TRBJ1-2; tentatively, D is TRBD1 (6 bases). V dropped 2 bases and J dropped 4 bases, with 14 bases sitting between them. The CDR3 is made up of 15 amino acids. Germline V gene lookup returns CDR1 KGHSH and CDR2 LQKENI. Written as DNA, the CDR3 is TGTGCCAGCTCACCAGGGAGGGGGAGCGGCTATGGCTACACCTTC. It encodes CASSPGRGSGYGYTF.

This chain uses TRBV28 with TRBJ2-7; 9 bases map to TRBD1. CDR1 is MDHEN and CDR2 is SYDVKM in the germline V gene. V shed 4 bases and J 6 bases; nucleotides not matched to a gene: 7. This CDR3 has 14 residues. The CDR3 bases are TGTGCCAGCAGTTCGGGACAGGGAAAGGGCGAGCAGTACTTC. It translates to CASSSGQGKGEQYF.